The 31 T cell receptor beta chains given below trace back to one sample, sequenced in a study of cytomegalovirus exposure and HLA in healthy donors. 60 Vbeta and 13 Jbeta primers were used in PCR. Only in-frame clones appear in the TCRdb table, and some are missing; sequencing was by immunoSEQ multiplex PCR. Of over 150,000 clones listed, approximately 80% are singletons. Sequences were obtained from PBMCs. Receptors were obtained from a woman aged 40 to 49 in good health and CMV-seropositive.

The rearrangement uses TRBV28 and TRBJ2-1; D might be TRBD2 (5 bases). Per germline, CDR1 MDHEN and CDR2 SYDVKM. Trimming took off 8 bases at V and 7 bases at J, with 15 bases between the two ends. The CDR3 length is 13 residues. The CDR3 DNA is TGTGCCAGCCTAACGAGGGCGGTGAATGAGCAGTTCTTC. This codes for CASLTRAVNEQFF.

This clone was seen once. CDR3 loop: CASSLQGQTEAFF. In DNA form, the CDR3 reads TGTGCCAGCAGCTTACAGGGCCAAACTGAAGCTTTCTTT. The rearrangement uses TRBV7-9 and TRBJ1-1; TRBD1 is a possible D gene (5 bases). This CDR3 has 13 amino acids. From germline, CDR1 is SEHNR and CDR2 FQNEAQ (reference sequence). V was trimmed by 2 bases and J by 5 bases, leaving 9 bases between them.

This clone was detected a few times. The J gene is TRBJ1-1, the V gene TRBV2; D gene uncertain. V lost 1 base and J 5 bases, leaving 14 bases between the germline ends. In germline, CDR1 is SNHLY, CDR2 FYNNEI. The CDR3 consists of 15 residues. In nucleotides, the CDR3 is TGTGCCAGCAGTGAAGAGCGTAGGATCGGGACTGAAGCTTTCTTT. Translated: CASSEERRIGTEAFF.

The chain is built from TRBV18 and TRBJ2-1; maybe TRBD1 (6 bases). V shed 6 bases and J shed 0 bases, with 15 bases lying between them. Germline lookup yields CDR1 KGHSH and CDR2 LQKENI. This CDR3 region has 16 residues. The CDR3 DNA sequence: TGTGCCAGCTCCTACAGGGCAAGCGTCTCCTACAATGAGCAGTTCTTC. Residues: CASSYRASVSYNEQFF. Combining the CDR3 with reference TRBV18 and TRBJ2-1 gives the whole variable domain NAGVMQNPRHLVRRRGQEARLRCSPMKGHSHVYWYRQLPEEGLKFMVYLQKENIIDESGMPKERFSAEFPKEGPSILRIQQVVRGDSAAYFCASSYRASVSYNEQFFGPGTRLTVL.

The rearrangement joins TRBV2 to TRBJ2-1; 12 bases agree with TRBD2. This CDR3 has 12 amino acids. The ends lost 3 bases at V and 13 bases at J; junction bases unmatched: 1. Germline CDR1 SNHLY, CDR2 FYNNEI. Here the CDR3 reads CASSETSGRQFF. DNA for the CDR3: TGTGCCAGCAGTGAGACTAGCGGGAGACAGTTCTTC.

The rearrangement joins TRBV18 to TRBJ1-2, with D hard to call. The V and J ends lost 0 bases and 9 bases respectively, with 14 bases between them. From germline, CDR1 is KGHSH and CDR2 LQKENI. The CDR3 extends over 14 amino acids. CDR3 in DNA: TGTGCCAGCTCACCACCCCAGTTTCCGGGGAGCTACACCTTC. It is translated as CASSPPQFPGSYTF.

This clone was seen just once. The V and J genes are TRBV30 and TRBJ1-1; 9 bases fit TRBD1. Trimming removed 5 bases from V and 1 base from J; junction bases left unmatched: 8. Germline assignment: CDR1 GTSNPN and CDR2 SVGIG (reference sequence). This CDR3 contains 15 residues. The CDR3 reads CAWGTGGGRNTEAFF. The CDR3 nucleotides are TGTGCCTGGGGTACAGGGGGCGGACGGAACACTGAAGCTTTCTTT.

The chain uses TRBV27 and TRBJ1-1, with TRBD1 matching over 9 bases. The CDR3 has 14 amino acids. V dropped 5 bases and J dropped 1; count of bases not matched to a gene: 2. CDR1 and CDR2 (germline): MNHEY, SMNVEV (reference sequence). The CDR3, as DNA: TGTGCCAGCAGTCGGACAGGGGCGAACACTGAAGCTTTCTTT. Its translation is CASSRTGANTEAFF.

The chain carries TRBV2 and TRBJ1-1; D not resolved. Germline lookup yields CDR1 SNHLY and CDR2 FYNNEI. The V and J ends lost 7 bases and 0 bases respectively, with 9 bases between them. The CDR3 contains 13 residues. CDR3: CASKGEMNTEAFF. The DNA of the CDR3 is TGTGCCAGCAAAGGAGAGATGAACACTGAAGCTTTCTTT.

The genes are TRBV6-1 and TRBJ2-7, with 11 bases fitting TRBD2. This CDR3 is 18 amino acids long. Unmatched junction bases numbered 16, after V lost 4 bases and J lost 5 bases. CDR1 and CDR2 (germline): MNHNS, SASEGT. Here the CDR3 DNA reads TGTGCCAGCAGTGCCCCCGGGACTAGCGGCCTTAGGGGGGACGAGCAGTACTTC. It is translated as CASSAPGTSGLRGDEQYF.

The V call is TRBV6-1, the J call TRBJ1-2; D may be TRBD1 (6 bases). The germline V and J ends were trimmed by 0 bases and 0 bases, with 8 bases remaining between them. There are 15 residues in the CDR3. In germline, CDR1 is MNHNS, CDR2 SASEGT. The CDR3 DNA sequence: TGTGCCAGCAGTGAAGCGACAGGACCTAACTATGGCTACACCTTC. Translation gives CASSEATGPNYGYTF.

This clone occurred a few times. V and J are TRBV29-1 and TRBJ1-1, with D possibly being TRBD1 (6 bases). The CDR3 covers 12 residues. The V gene's germline CDR1 is SQVTM and CDR2 ANQGSEA. Between the trimmed V and J ends, which lost 6 bases and 4 bases, there was a span of 12 bases. CDR3 residues: CSVQGSGTEAFF. For the CDR3, the DNA is TGCAGCGTCCAGGGGAGCGGCACTGAAGCTTTCTTT. Together with reference TRBV29-1 and TRBJ1-1, the CDR3 gives the full variable domain: SAVISQKPSRDICQRGTSLTIQCQVDSQVTMMFWYRQQPGQSLTLIATANQGSEATYESGFVIDKFPISRPNLTFSTLTVSNMSPEDSSIYLCSVQGSGTEAFFGQGTRLTVV.

This chain uses TRBV27 with TRBJ2-7, with a tentative D call TRBD2 (5 bases). Trimming left V 4 bases short and J 6 bases short, with 13 bases between. Germline loops: CDR1 MNHEY, CDR2 SMNVEV (reference sequence). The CDR3 totals 13 residues. The CDR3 here is CASSYGMMGEQYF. The DNA for the CDR3 is TGTGCCAGCAGTTACGGGATGATGGGCGAGCAGTACTTC.

This clone showed up just once. The genes are TRBV30 and TRBJ1-2, with D uncertain. The CDR3 is 11 residues long. Germline assignment: CDR1 GTSNPN and CDR2 SVGIG (reference sequence). Trimming removed 3 bases from V and 7 bases from J, with 9 bases in between. CDR3 protein: CAWSILSGYTF. The CDR3 coding sequence is TGTGCCTGGAGCATTCTAAGTGGCTACACCTTC.

This clone was seen more than once but under ten times. This rearrangement joins TRBV6-1 to TRBJ1-1, with D tentatively TRBD1 (6 bases). V was pared by 1 base and J by 10 bases, with 10 bases between. CDR1 MNHNS and CDR2 SASEGT come from the germline V gene. This CDR3 spans 12 amino acids. CDR3 protein: CASSEDRVGAFF. In nucleotides, the CDR3 is TGTGCCAGCAGTGAAGACAGGGTCGGAGCTTTCTTT.

The J gene is TRBJ2-2, the V gene TRBV14; 8 bases fit TRBD2. The germline V gene has CDR1 SGHDN and CDR2 FVKESK. V dropped 0 bases and J dropped 4; count of bases not matched to a gene: 10. This CDR3 is built from 18 residues. The CDR3 sequence is CASSQDRRREDGTGELFF. The CDR3 nucleotides read TGTGCCAGCAGCCAAGACCGGAGGCGGGAGGACGGCACCGGGGAGCTGTTTTTT.

The chain uses TRBV15 and TRBJ2-5; TRBD2 is a possible D gene (6 bases). Deletions cut 5 bases from V and 5 bases from J, with 18 bases between. CDR3 length: 15 residues. Germline V lookup: CDR1 LNHNV, CDR2 YYDKDF (reference sequence). Here the CDR3 reads CATSWGGGPRETQYF. Here the CDR3 DNA reads TGTGCCACCAGCTGGGGAGGAGGGCCCCGGGAGACCCAGTACTTC.

The chain has TRBV19 and TRBJ2-3, with D maybe TRBD2 (6 bases). V gave up 5 bases and J gave up 2 bases, with 11 bases separating them. The CDR3 is 14 residues long. Germline lookup yields CDR1 LNHDA and CDR2 SQIVND (reference sequence). CDR3 coding DNA: TGTGCCAGTAGTCCCCGGGACTTCACAGATACGCAGTATTTT. Translated, it gives CASSPRDFTDTQYF.

J is TRBJ2-7 and V is TRBV28; 7 nucleotides match TRBD2. Germline lookup yields CDR1 MDHEN and CDR2 SYDVKM. After removal of 3 bases from V and 4 bases from J, the junction contained 6 bases not matched to a gene. The CDR3 covers 14 residues. CDR3 amino acids: CASSLGREQYEQYF. CDR3 sequence (DNA): TGTGCCAGCAGTTTGGGGCGGGAGCAGTACGAGCAGTACTTC.

The J gene is TRBJ2-3, the V gene TRBV6-1, with D perhaps matching TRBD1 (5 bases). This CDR3 spans 15 amino acids. The germline V and J ends were trimmed by 7 bases and 3 bases, with 17 bases remaining between them. In germline, CDR1 is MNHNS, CDR2 SASEGT. The chain's CDR3 is CASIPDQGWTDTQYF. For the CDR3, the DNA is TGTGCCAGCATCCCAGACCAGGGCTGGACAGATACGCAGTATTTT.

This clone came up a few times. V usage is TRBV6-1 and J usage is TRBJ1-5; D may be TRBD1 (6 bases). Trimming pared 5 bases from V and 5 bases from J, leaving 10 bases between. The CDR3 consists of 13 residues. Germline CDR1 MNHNS, CDR2 SASEGT. Here the CDR3 DNA reads TGTGCCAGCAGTCACAGGGAAGATCAGCCCCAGCATTTT. It translates to CASSHREDQPQHF.

This clone was seen only once. The chain is built from TRBV19 and TRBJ2-7; TRBD2 aligns across 10 bases. With 2 bases clipped from V and 7 bases from J, the junction kept 11 bases outside the gene matches. Per germline, CDR1 LNHDA and CDR2 SQIVND (reference sequence). The CDR3 runs to 16 residues. CDR3 protein: CASSIRGAGGPGEQYF. In DNA, the CDR3 is TGTGCCAGTAGTATAAGAGGAGCGGGAGGGCCGGGTGAGCAGTACTTC.

The chain has TRBV14 and TRBJ2-7, with D possibly matching TRBD1 (6 bases). In germline, CDR1 is SGHDN, CDR2 FVKESK. V shed 4 bases and J shed 0 bases, with 19 bases lying between them. There are 17 residues in the CDR3. CDR3 in DNA: TGTGCCAGCAGCCTCGAGCGGACAGTAATCAACTCCTACGAGCAGTACTTC. Its translation is CASSLERTVINSYEQYF.

This clone has only a few counts. This chain joins TRBV19 and TRBJ2-5; D may be TRBD2 (6 bases). The J call is uncertain, as TRBJ2-7 better fits the DNA end. The CDR3 consists of 14 residues. CDR1 and CDR2 (germline): LNHDA, SQIVND (reference sequence). The CDR3 DNA reads TGTGCCAGTGCGATCGGAGGGTCCTCCTACGAGCAGTACTTC. It translates to CASAIGGSSYEQYF.

V and J are TRBV7-3 and TRBJ2-2; 10 positions agree with TRBD2. V lost 4 bases and J lost 6; bases outside the gene matches: 5. From germline, CDR1 is SGHTA and CDR2 FQGTGA. The CDR3 consists of 15 residues. DNA of the CDR3: TGTGCCAGCAGCTCCCCGGGACTAGCGCCCGGGGAGCTGTTTTTT. It translates to CASSSPGLAPGELFF.

V usage is TRBV18 and J usage is TRBJ2-1; TRBD2 agrees at 7 bases. In germline, CDR1 is KGHSH, CDR2 LQKENI. V trimming: 2 bases; J trimming: 1 base; junction bases outside the gene matches: 5. This CDR3 contains 16 residues. The chain's CDR3 is CASSPLPGGSYNEQFF. The CDR3 DNA follows: TGTGCCAGCTCACCATTGCCGGGGGGTTCCTACAATGAGCAGTTCTTC.

The chain employs TRBV19 and TRBJ2-1, with TRBD2 matching 7 bases. The CDR3 loop spans 15 amino acids. The V gene's germline CDR1 is LNHDA and CDR2 SQIVND (reference sequence). With V trimmed by 2 bases and J by 7 bases, 8 bases remained unmatched. The CDR3 here is CASSIRREALNEQFF. As DNA, the CDR3 is TGTGCCAGTAGTATACGACGGGAGGCCCTTAATGAGCAGTTCTTC.

This rearrangement joins TRBV19 to TRBJ2-2, with unresolved D. CDR1 is LNHDA and CDR2 is SQIVND in the germline V gene (reference sequence). Trimming removed 5 bases from V and 0 bases from J, with 13 bases in between. The CDR3 length is 16 residues. The CDR3 sequence: CASSLSPRANTGELFF. CDR3 nucleotides: TGTGCCAGTAGTCTTTCCCCCCGGGCGAACACCGGGGAGCTGTTTTTT.

The sample holds one count of this clone. This chain uses TRBV19 with TRBJ2-2, with D tentatively TRBD1 (5 bases). CDR1 and CDR2 (germline): LNHDA, SQIVND (reference sequence). The CDR3 runs 16 residues. With 3 bases removed from V and 1 base from J, the gap between germline ends came to 12 bases. The CDR3, as DNA: TGTGCCAGTAGTATCGGAAGACAGCTGAACACCGGGGAGCTGTTTTTT. This codes for CASSIGRQLNTGELFF.

The chain is built from TRBV28 and TRBJ1-5, with D possibly TRBD1 on 6 matching bases. The V end was cut by 6 bases, the J end by 6 bases, with 18 bases between. The CDR3 is made up of 15 amino acids. The germline gives CDR1 MDHEN, CDR2 SYDVKM. CDR3 protein: CASRPHGQGSQPQHF. Written as DNA, the CDR3 is TGTGCCAGCAGGCCTCATGGGCAGGGGAGTCAGCCCCAGCATTTT.

The chain links TRBV7-3 to TRBJ2-3; possibly TRBD2 for D (6 bases). This CDR3 is 13 amino acids long. V lost 0 bases and J 9 bases, leaving 10 bases between the germline ends. Germline values: CDR1 SGHTA, CDR2 FQGTGA. CDR3 in amino acids: CASSLTQRGTQYF. The CDR3 DNA sequence: TGTGCCAGCAGCTTAACCCAACGGGGGACGCAGTATTTT.